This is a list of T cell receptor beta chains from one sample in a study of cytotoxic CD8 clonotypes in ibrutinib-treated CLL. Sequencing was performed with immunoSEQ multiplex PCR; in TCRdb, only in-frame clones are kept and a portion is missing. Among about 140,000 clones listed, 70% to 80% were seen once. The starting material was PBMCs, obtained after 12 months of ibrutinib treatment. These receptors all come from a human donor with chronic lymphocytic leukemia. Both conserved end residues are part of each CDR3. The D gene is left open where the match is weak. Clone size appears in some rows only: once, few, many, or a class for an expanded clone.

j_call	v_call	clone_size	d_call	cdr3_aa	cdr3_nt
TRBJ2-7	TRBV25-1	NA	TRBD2	CASSEGGTSGRAAYEQYF	TGTGCCAGCAGTGAAGGGGGAACTAGCGGGAGGGCCGCCTACGAGCAGTACTTC
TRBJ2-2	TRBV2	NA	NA	CASSTQGPGELFF	TGTGCCAGCAGCACACAGGGTCCCGGGGAGCTGTTTTTT
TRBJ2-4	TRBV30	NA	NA	CAWMTQGGLAKNIQYF	TGTGCCTGGATGACACAGGGTGGTCTAGCCAAAAACATTCAGTACTTC
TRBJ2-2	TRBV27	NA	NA	CASSRQNTGELFF	TGTGCCAGCAGTCGACAGAACACCGGGGAGCTGTTTTTT
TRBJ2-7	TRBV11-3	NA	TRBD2	CASSFLPGTGGDF	TGTGCCAGCAGCTTCCTCCCCGGGACGGGGGGAGACTTC
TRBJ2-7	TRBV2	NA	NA	CASSDSGGYEQYF	TGTGCCAGCAGTGACAGTGGAGGGTACGAGCAGTACTTC
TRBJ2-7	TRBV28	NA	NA	CASSGGAIYEQYF	TGTGCCAGCAGTGGGGGAGCTATCTACGAGCAGTACTTC
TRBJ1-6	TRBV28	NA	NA	CASVQSSYNSPLHF	TGTGCCAGCGTGCAGAGCTCCTATAATTCACCCCTCCACTTT
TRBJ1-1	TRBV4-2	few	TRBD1	CASSPLGQAIEAFF	TGTGCCAGCAGCCCACTAGGACAGGCGATTGAAGCTTTCTTT
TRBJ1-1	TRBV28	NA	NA	CACSPGLGLEAFF	TGTGCCTGCTCCCCGGGGTTAGGGTTAGAAGCTTTCTTT
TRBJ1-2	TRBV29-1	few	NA	CSVEAGAGYTF	TGCAGCGTTGAAGCAGGGGCGGGCTACACCTTC
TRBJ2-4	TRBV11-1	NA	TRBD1	CASSTREGQGIKF	TGTGCCAGCAGCACTCGAGAGGGACAGGGGATAAAATTC
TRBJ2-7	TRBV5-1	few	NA	CASSPTGESYEQYF	TGCGCCAGCAGCCCAACCGGCGAATCCTACGAGCAGTACTTC
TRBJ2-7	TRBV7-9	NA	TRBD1	CASSPRGPYEQYF	TGTGCCAGCAGCCCTAGGGGGCCCTACGAGCAGTACTTC
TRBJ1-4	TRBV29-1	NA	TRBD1	CSVRTGGYNEKLFF	TGCAGCGTTCGGACAGGCGGTTATAATGAAAAACTGTTTTTT
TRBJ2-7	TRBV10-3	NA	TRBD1	CAISGGQRAYEQYF	TGTGCCATCAGTGGGGGACAGCGAGCCTACGAGCAGTACTTC
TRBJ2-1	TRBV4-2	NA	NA	CASSQVRSSYNEQFF	TGTGCCAGCAGCCAAGTCAGGAGCTCCTACAATGAGCAGTTCTTC
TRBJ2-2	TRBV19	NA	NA	CASSIHPNTGELFF	TGTGCCAGTAGTATCCATCCGAACACCGGGGAGCTGTTTTTT
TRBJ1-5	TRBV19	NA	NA	CASSIREDQPQHF	TGTGCCAGTAGTATTAGGGAAGATCAGCCCCAGCATTTT
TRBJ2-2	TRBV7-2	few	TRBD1	CASSSIMTGVTGELFF	TGTGCCAGCAGCTCCATAATGACAGGGGTAACCGGGGAGCTGTTTTTT
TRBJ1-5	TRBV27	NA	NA	CASSQRPINQPQHF	TGTGCCAGCAGCCAAAGGCCCATCAATCAGCCCCAGCATTTT
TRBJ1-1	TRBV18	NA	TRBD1	CASSAQGALTEAFF	TGTGCCAGCTCAGCTCAGGGGGCTCTCACTGAAGCTTTCTTT
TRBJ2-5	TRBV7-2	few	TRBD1	CASSLAMRDRGAETQYF	TGTGCCAGCAGCTTAGCTATGAGGGACAGGGGGGCGGAGACCCAGTACTTC
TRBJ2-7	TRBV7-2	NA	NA	CASSLASPYEQYF	TGTGCCAGCAGCTTAGCATCTCCCTACGAGCAGTACTTC
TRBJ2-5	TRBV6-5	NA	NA	CASRPRGGLTQYF	TGTGCCAGCAGACCTCGTGGGGGTTTGACCCAGTACTTC
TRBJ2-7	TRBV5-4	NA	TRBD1	CASSLQTGGYEQYF	TGTGCCAGCAGCTTGCAGACAGGGGGTTACGAGCAGTACTTC
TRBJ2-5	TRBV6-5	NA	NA	CASSFGETQYF	TGTGCCAGCAGTTTTGGAGAGACCCAGTACTTC
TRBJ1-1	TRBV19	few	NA	CASSIIMGVPGAMNTEAFF	TGTGCCAGTAGTATTATCATGGGGGTCCCGGGAGCCATGAACACTGAAGCTTTCTTT
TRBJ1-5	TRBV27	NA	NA	CASSFAGVNQPQHF	TGTGCCAGCAGTTTTGCGGGGGTCAATCAGCCCCAGCATTTT
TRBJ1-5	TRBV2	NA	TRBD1	CASRGDRGINQPQHF	TGTGCCAGCAGGGGGGACAGGGGGATCAATCAGCCCCAGCATTTT
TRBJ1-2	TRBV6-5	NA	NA	CASTGSNYGYTF	TGTGCCAGCACAGGTTCTAACTATGGCTACACCTTC
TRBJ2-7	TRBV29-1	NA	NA	CSVASGSGEQYF	TGCAGCGTTGCGTCGGGGTCGGGCGAGCAGTACTTC
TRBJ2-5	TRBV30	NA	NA	CAWSRETQYF	TGTGCCTGGAGTCGTGAGACCCAGTACTTC
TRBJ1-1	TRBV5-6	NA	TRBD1	CASTRGQGERKAFF	TGTGCCAGCACCCGGGGACAGGGGGAAAGGAAAGCTTTCTTT
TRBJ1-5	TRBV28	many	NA	CASRVAGNQPQHF	TGTGCCAGCAGGGTGGCGGGCAATCAGCCCCAGCATTTT
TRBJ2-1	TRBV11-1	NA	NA	CASSDQGSLYNEQFF	TGTGCCAGCAGCGATCAAGGGTCCCTCTACAATGAGCAGTTCTTC
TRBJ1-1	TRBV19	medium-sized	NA	CASSPKNLYENSGKTEAFF	TGTGCCAGTAGTCCAAAAAACCTCTACGAAAATAGCGGTAAAACTGAAGCTTTCTTT
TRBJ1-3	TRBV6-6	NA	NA	CASSPGGGTGNTIYF	TGTGCCAGCAGTCCCGGGGGGGGGACTGGAAACACCATATATTTT
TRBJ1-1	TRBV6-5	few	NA	CASSFGRGNTEAFF	TGTGCCAGCAGTTTTGGACGGGGGAACACTGAAGCTTTCTTT
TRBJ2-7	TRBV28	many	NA	CASSLRTYSYEQYF	TGTGCCAGCAGTCTTCGGACGTACTCCTACGAGCAGTACTTC
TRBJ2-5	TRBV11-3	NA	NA	CASSLMSAETQYF	TGTGCCAGCAGCTTGATGTCGGCGGAGACCCAGTACTTC
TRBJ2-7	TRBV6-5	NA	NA	CASSPPGFYEQYF	TGTGCCAGCAGTCCGCCGGGTTTCTACGAGCAGTACTTC
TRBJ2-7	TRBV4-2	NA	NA	CASSYLGEQYF	TGTGCCAGCAGCTACCTGGGCGAGCAGTACTTC
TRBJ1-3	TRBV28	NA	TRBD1	CASSSGTGYSGNTIYF	TGTGCCAGCAGTTCCGGGACAGGGTACTCTGGAAACACCATATATTTT
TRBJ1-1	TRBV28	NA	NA	CASRSRNTEAFF	TGTGCCAGCAGAAGTCGGAACACTGAAGCTTTCTTT
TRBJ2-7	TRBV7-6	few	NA	CASSSPGDLGTYEQYF	TGTGCCAGCAGCTCCCCGGGAGACCTGGGGACCTACGAGCAGTACTTC
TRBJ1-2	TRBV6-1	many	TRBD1	CASSASGTGVLGNYGYTF	TGTGCCAGCAGTGCTTCCGGGACAGGGGTGTTAGGAAACTATGGCTACACCTTC
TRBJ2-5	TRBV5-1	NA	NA	CASSLDAETQYF	TGCGCCAGCAGCTTGGATGCAGAGACCCAGTACTTC
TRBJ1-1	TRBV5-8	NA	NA	CASSLSPPVFEDTEAFF	TGTGCCAGCAGCTTAAGCCCTCCTGTGTTTGAGGACACTGAAGCTTTCTTT